This entry lists 5 T cell receptor beta chains sequenced from one sample in a study of graft-versus-host responses after intestinal transplantation. Measured with immunoSEQ multiplex PCR; TCRdb has only the in-frame clones, and not every one. The sample carries about 21,000 clones, approximately 92% recorded once. The sequences come from PBMCs, collected 65 to 70 days after intestinal transplantation. Receptor source: a human patient who received an intestinal transplant, so some T cells may come from the graft donor.

V and J are TRBV9 and TRBJ1-2; D is possibly TRBD1 (6 bases). CDR1 SGDLS and CDR2 YYNGEE come from the germline V gene. The V end was cut by 0 bases, the J end by 4 bases, with 13 bases between. CDR3 length equals 15 residues. CDR3 in amino acids: CASSVASRGSYGYTF. CDR3 nucleotide sequence: TGTGCCAGCAGCGTAGCTTCCAGGGGTTCCTATGGCTACACCTTC.

The rearrangement joins TRBV6-1 to TRBJ2-7, with a possible D match to TRBD1 (6 bases). The germline V gene encodes CDR1 MNHNS and CDR2 SASEGT. The CDR3 sequence is 18 residues long. V lost 2 bases and J 3 bases, leaving 23 bases between the germline ends. CDR3 sequence reads: CASSEPQRRQARYYEQYF. DNA of the CDR3: TGTGCCAGCAGTGAACCCCAACGTAGACAGGCCCGATACTACGAGCAGTACTTC.

Notes on this clone: One junction end does not reproduce the germline sequence, and a read error may be involved. The J gene is TRBJ2-7, the V gene TRBV2, with 7 bases aligning to TRBD1. CDR1 and CDR2 from the germline V gene are SNHLY and FYNNEI. The CDR3 consists of 13 residues. CDR3 sequence (DNA): TGTGCCAGCGCAGGACAGGCGACCTACGGGCAGTACTTC. Translated: CASAGQATYGQYF.

This clone showed up just once. This chain links TRBV25-1 with TRBJ1-1; D uncertain. The V gene lost 4 bases and the J gene lost 1 base, with 4 bases spanning the gap. Germline CDR1 MGHDK, CDR2 SYGVNS. The length of the CDR3 is 12 residues. The CDR3 DNA sequence: TGTGCCAGCAGTGCCCAGAACACTGAAGCTTTCTTT. It is translated as CASSAQNTEAFF.

The CDR3 loop is CASSSRSYNRGSHEAFF. For the CDR3, the DNA is TGTGCCAGCAGTTCCCGCTCCTACAACAGGGGGAGCCATGAAGCTTTCTTT. This sequence joins TRBV27 and TRBJ1-1; 8 bases fit TRBD1. Trimming cost V 4 bases and J 7 bases; bases outside gene matches: 17. Germline CDR1 and CDR2: MNHEY and SMNVEV (reference sequence). The CDR3 contains 17 residues.